The subject of this entry is one T cell receptor beta chain. Per the study methods: How many nucleated cells were present was estimated from reference gene primer amplification. Libraries were prepared by immunoSEQ multiplex PCR; TCRdb keeps only in-frame clonotypes and omits some of them. The V and J calls and clone size were taken over from that table, and D and trimming were inferred from the DNA. The sample records approximately 220,000 clones, roughly four fifths being singletons. This sample is drawn from a study of blood T cell repertoires in COVID-19. As for the study in general: Samples of COVID-19 (acute and convalescent) were obtained from the United States, Italy and Spain.

V lost 4 bases to trimming and J lost 1 base, with 8 bases between them. Per germline, CDR1 LNHDA and CDR2 SQIVND (reference sequence). The CDR3 is 14 amino acids. The sequencing sample was made of peripheral blood. V gene TRBV19 combines with J gene TRBJ1-3; D unresolved. The clonotype originates from a woman aged 70-85 years with acute or convalescent COVID-19. CDR3 region: CASSSGTSGNTIYF. DNA of the CDR3: TGTGCCAGTAGTAGCGGAACGTCTGGAAACACCATATATTTT.